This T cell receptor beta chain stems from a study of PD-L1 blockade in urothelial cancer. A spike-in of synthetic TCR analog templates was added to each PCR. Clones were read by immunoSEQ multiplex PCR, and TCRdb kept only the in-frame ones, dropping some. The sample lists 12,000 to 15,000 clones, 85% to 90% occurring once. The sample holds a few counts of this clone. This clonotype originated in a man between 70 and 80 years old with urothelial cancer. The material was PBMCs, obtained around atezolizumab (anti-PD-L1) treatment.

CDR3 loop: CASSQSVSYEQYF. In nucleotides, the CDR3 is TGCGCCAGCAGCCAGAGCGTCAGCTACGAGCAGTACTTC. The chain combines TRBV4-1 with TRBJ2-7; D remains ambiguous. From germline, CDR1 is MGHRA and CDR2 YSYEKL. The V end lost 3 bases, the J end lost 3 bases, and 9 bases lay between the germline ends. The CDR3 runs to 13 residues.